Below are 29 T cell receptor beta chains sequenced from a single sample in a study of beta chain features in type 1 diabetes. Expressed TCRB transcripts were sequenced after all isolated RNA was converted to cDNA. Sequencing used immunoSEQ multiplex PCR; TCRdb keeps in-frame clones, though not all of them. The profile shows around 400,000 clones, around 15% of them singletons. Sequences were obtained from naive CD4+ T cells from blood. All receptors derive from a woman in her late teens or twenties in good health.

The chain combines TRBV28 with TRBJ2-7, with 8 bases aligning to TRBD1. Trimming took 7 bases from V and 3 from J; bases not matched to a gene: 14. The germline CDR1 and CDR2 sequences are MDHEN and SYDVKM. The CDR3 is 16 residues long. The CDR3: CASIRQGNTWNYEQYF. CDR3 DNA: TGTGCCAGCATTAGACAGGGGAATACTTGGAACTACGAGCAGTACTTC. The complete variable domain, with remaining parts taken from reference TRBV28 and TRBJ2-7, reads DVKVTQSSRYLVKRTGEKVFLECVQDMDHENMFWYRQDPGLGLRLIYFSYDVKMKEKGDIPEGYSVSREKKERFSLILESASTNQTSMYLCASIRQGNTWNYEQYFGPGTRLTVT.

The chain recombines TRBV5-1 with TRBJ2-2; no clear D. Germline assignment: CDR1 SGHRS and CDR2 YFSETQ. Trimming stripped 2 bases from V and 4 bases from J, with 3 bases between. The CDR3 totals 12 residues. CDR3 in amino acids: CASSFITGELFF. Here the CDR3 DNA reads TGCGCCAGCAGCTTTATCACCGGGGAGCTGTTTTTT. Together with reference TRBV5-1 and TRBJ2-2, the CDR3 gives the full variable domain: KAGVTQTPRYLIKTRGQQVTLSCSPISGHRSVSWYQQTPGQGLQFLFEYFSETQRNKGNFPGRFSGRQFSNSRSEMNVSTLELGDSALYLCASSFITGELFFGEGSRLTVL.

The chain links TRBV7-8 to TRBJ2-3; D may be TRBD1 (6 bases). This CDR3 region has 16 residues. V lost 5 bases and J 0 bases, leaving 15 bases between the germline ends. Looked up from germline, CDR1 is SGHVS and CDR2 is FQNEAQ. The CDR3: CASSPDRRLSTDTQYF. The CDR3 DNA follows: TGTGCCAGCAGCCCAGACAGGCGATTAAGCACAGATACGCAGTATTTT.

J is TRBJ2-1 and V is TRBV5-1, with 9 bases that match TRBD2. The germline V gene encodes CDR1 SGHRS and CDR2 YFSETQ. The ends lost 1 base at V and 7 bases at J; junction bases unmatched: 6. The CDR3 runs 15 residues. CDR3 sequence reads: CASSLLAGENNEQFF. The CDR3 DNA reads as TGCGCCAGCAGCTTGTTAGCGGGAGAAAATAATGAGCAGTTCTTC. Drawing the rest from reference TRBV5-1 and TRBJ2-1, the complete variable domain is KAGVTQTPRYLIKTRGQQVTLSCSPISGHRSVSWYQQTPGQGLQFLFEYFSETQRNKGNFPGRFSGRQFSNSRSEMNVSTLELGDSALYLCASSLLAGENNEQFFGPGTRLTVL.

This clone was recorded a few times. As DNA, the CDR3 is TGTGCCAGCTATCATTTGGGCACAAACACTGAAGCTTTCTTT. This sequence encodes CASYHLGTNTEAFF. J is TRBJ1-1 and V is TRBV19, with no clear D. Germline CDR1 and CDR2: LNHDA and SQIVND (reference sequence). V lost 9 bases to trimming and J lost 2 bases, with 16 bases between them. There are 14 residues in the CDR3. The full variable domain, completed using reference TRBV19 and TRBJ1-1, is DGGITQSPKYLFRKEGQNVTLSCEQNLNHDAMYWYRQDPGQGLRLIYYSQIVNDFQKGDIAEGYSVSREKKESFPLTVTSAQKNPTAFYLCASYHLGTNTEAFFGQGTRLTVV.

This clone has a handful of counts. The chain joins TRBV7-9 to TRBJ2-5; D might be TRBD2 (5 bases). The germline V gene has CDR1 SEHNR and CDR2 FQNEAQ (reference sequence). This CDR3 is 13 amino acids long. With 5 bases removed from V and 5 bases from J, the gap between germline ends came to 12 bases. The CDR3 DNA reads TGTGCCAGCAGCCCCTCGGGGTTGGAGACCCAGTACTTC. This gives the protein CASSPSGLETQYF.

The genes are TRBV11-2 and TRBJ1-2, with 9 bases aligning to TRBD1. Germline V gene data show CDR1 as SGHAT and CDR2 as FQNNGV. V lost 1 base and J lost 4; bases outside the gene matches: 1. The CDR3 is 14 residues long. The CDR3 loop reads CASSLVGQGYGYTF. In nucleotides, the CDR3 is TGTGCCAGCAGCTTAGTGGGACAGGGCTATGGCTACACCTTC.

This clone occurred a few times. The chain employs TRBV28 and TRBJ2-4, with D perhaps matching TRBD1 (5 bases). V was cut by 8 bases and J by 0 bases, with 11 bases left in between. CDR3 length equals 14 residues. Germline CDR1 reads MDHEN; CDR2 reads SYDVKM. The CDR3 sequence is CASGAELAKNIQYF. The CDR3 coding sequence is TGTGCCAGCGGGGCAGAACTAGCCAAAAACATTCAGTACTTC.

In this sample, this clone turned up a few times. The chain recombines TRBV5-1 with TRBJ2-7; D gene uncertain. Trimming stripped 5 bases from V and 4 bases from J, with 7 bases between. The CDR3 is 11 amino acids. CDR1 and CDR2 (germline): SGHRS, YFSETQ. The CDR3 region has the DNA TGCGCCAGCAGGTACGAGTACGAGCAGTACTTC. Its translation: CASRYEYEQYF.

This chain connects TRBV5-1 to TRBJ1-1; 11 bases agree with TRBD1. Germline CDR1 reads SGHRS; CDR2 reads YFSETQ. This CDR3 has 15 amino acids. The trim removed 2 bases at V and 5 bases at J, leaving 5 bases unmatched. The CDR3 region is CASSFGTGGSTEAFF. The CDR3 DNA follows: TGCGCCAGCAGCTTTGGGACAGGGGGAAGTACTGAAGCTTTCTTT.

The chain has TRBV2 and TRBJ2-1, with TRBD1 identical over 7 bases. Germline CDR1 is SNHLY and CDR2 is FYNNEI. This CDR3 region has 14 residues. J lost 0 bases, V lost 10 bases, and 6 bases had no gene match. The CDR3 is CATRQGGSYNEQFF. The DNA for the CDR3 is TGTGCCACCAGACAGGGCGGCTCCTACAATGAGCAGTTCTTC.

The rearrangement joins TRBV6-6 to TRBJ2-7; 8 bases map to TRBD1. With V trimmed by 4 bases and J by 1 base, 3 bases remained unmatched. The CDR3 contains 14 residues. CDR1 is MNHNY, CDR2 SVGAGI, per germline (reference sequence). This CDR3 is CASSWGQESYEQYF. CDR3 sequence (DNA): TGTGCCAGCAGTTGGGGACAGGAGTCCTACGAGCAGTACTTC.

This clone has more than one count but fewer than ten. J is TRBJ2-7 and V is TRBV7-2, with TRBD1 matching 11 bases. The CDR3 extends over 14 amino acids. J gave up 11 bases and V 5 bases, and 11 bases lay outside the gene matches. The V gene's germline CDR1 is SGHTA and CDR2 FQGNSA. The CDR3 DNA reads TGTGCCAGCAGCGCCCCGGGACAGGGGGGAGTTAAGTACTTC. It codes for CASSAPGQGGVKYF.

The chain joins TRBV6-5 to TRBJ1-2; D gene ambiguous. Germline values: CDR1 MNHEY, CDR2 SVGAGI. The CDR3 is 12 amino acids. Between the trimmed V and J ends, which lost 7 bases and 8 bases, there was a span of 14 bases. The CDR3 here is CASTRRSEGYTF. The CDR3, as DNA: TGTGCCAGCACCCGGAGGAGTGAGGGCTACACCTTC.

This clone has just a few counts. CDR3 DNA sequence: TGTGCCAGCTCGAGCACACGGACAGACGATCAGCCCCAGCATTTT. It translates to CASSSTRTDDQPQHF. The genes are TRBV18 and TRBJ1-5, with D possibly TRBD1 on 6 matching bases. The CDR3 spans 15 residues. The ends were cut back, 6 bases at V and 5 bases at J, with 17 bases in the middle. Looked up from germline, CDR1 is KGHSH and CDR2 is LQKENI.

This clone was seen only a few times. The chain carries TRBV5-1 and TRBJ2-1, with D unclear. The ends were cut back, 5 bases at V and 3 bases at J, with 12 bases in the middle. There are 14 residues in the CDR3. CDR1 is SGHRS, CDR2 YFSETQ, per germline. The CDR3 sequence: CASRPSDNYNEQFF. The CDR3 DNA is TGCGCCAGCAGACCCAGCGATAACTACAATGAGCAGTTCTTC.

This clone was observed a few times. The chain has TRBV7-3 and TRBJ2-2; a possible D gene is TRBD2 (6 bases). The CDR3 extends over 14 amino acids. Trimming took 5 bases from V and 1 from J, leaving 8 bases between them. From germline, CDR1 is SGHTA and CDR2 FQGTGA. CDR3 nucleotides: TGTGCCAGCAGCCGGGACTTGAACACCGGGGAGCTGTTTTTT. It encodes CASSRDLNTGELFF.

The rearrangement joins TRBV5-1 to TRBJ2-1; 8 bases map to TRBD1. V lost 2 bases and J lost 8; bases outside the gene matches: 6. CDR1 is SGHRS, CDR2 YFSETQ, per germline. The CDR3 is 14 amino acids. CDR3 nucleotide sequence: TGCGCCAGCAGCTTACAGGGGGGTAGAGATGAGCAGTTCTTC. This translates into CASSLQGGRDEQFF.

This clone occurred a few times. The V gene is TRBV7-9, the J gene TRBJ1-1; TRBD1 matches 10 bases. The V and J ends lost 2 bases and 5 bases, in that order; junction bases with no gene match: 5. The CDR3 sequence is 15 residues long. Per the germline V gene, CDR1 is SEHNR and CDR2 is FQNEAQ (reference sequence). As DNA, the CDR3 is TGTGCCAGCAGCTTACTGGGACAGGGGAGGACTGAAGCTTTCTTT. Protein: CASSLLGQGRTEAFF.

In its sample, this clone was seen a few times. The sample carries other DNA sequences with the same CDR3. CDR3 sequence: CASSLTGVGNEQFF. The CDR3 DNA reads as TGTGCCAGCAGCTTAACGGGAGTTGGCAATGAGCAGTTCTTC. The chain employs TRBV7-9 and TRBJ2-1; maybe TRBD2 (6 bases). From germline, CDR1 is SEHNR and CDR2 FQNEAQ (reference sequence). The V end lost 2 bases, the J end lost 6 bases, and 11 bases lay between the germline ends. The CDR3 is 14 residues long.

This clone was recorded a few times. The V gene is TRBV5-6, the J gene TRBJ2-1; D perhaps matches TRBD1 (6 bases). This CDR3 comprises 15 residues. V was trimmed by 0 bases and J by 8 bases, leaving 15 bases between them. Germline V gene lookup returns CDR1 SGHDT and CDR2 YYEEEE. Written as DNA, the CDR3 is TGTGCCAGCAGCTTGGCACTTACAGGGCTCGATGAGCAGTTCTTC. As protein: CASSLALTGLDEQFF.

The chain carries TRBV28 and TRBJ2-1, with no clear D. V lost 2 bases, J lost 10 bases, and 9 bases lay in between. Germline CDR1 is MDHEN and CDR2 is SYDVKM. The CDR3 loop spans 12 amino acids. CDR3 bases: TGTGCCAGCAGTTTAAGCTTTGAGGAGCAGTTCTTC. Protein product: CASSLSFEEQFF.

This clone came up a few times. The chain is built from TRBV28 and TRBJ1-5; D remains unclear. This CDR3 contains 15 residues. CDR1 and CDR2 (germline): MDHEN, SYDVKM. V lost 1 base to trimming and J lost 2 bases, with 9 bases between them. In DNA, the CDR3 is TGTGCCAGCAGTTTATCCCCGGGAGGCAATCAGCCCCAGCATTTT. Protein sequence: CASSLSPGGNQPQHF. Filled out from reference TRBV28 and TRBJ1-5, the complete variable domain reads DVKVTQSSRYLVKRTGEKVFLECVQDMDHENMFWYRQDPGLGLRLIYFSYDVKMKEKGDIPEGYSVSREKKERFSLILESASTNQTSMYLCASSLSPGGNQPQHFGDGTRLSIL.

This clone was recorded a few times. The chain recombines TRBV6-5 with TRBJ2-7, with a weak D call TRBD1 (5 bases). Trimming cost V 5 bases and J 4 bases, with 12 bases left between them. The CDR3 is 13 amino acids. CDR1 and CDR2 (germline): MNHEY, SVGAGI. The CDR3, as DNA: TGTGCCAGCAGTCCCGGACATTTGTACGAGCAGTACTTC. Translated: CASSPGHLYEQYF.

V gene TRBV27 combines with J gene TRBJ2-4, with D perhaps TRBD2 (6 bases). The germline gives CDR1 MNHEY, CDR2 SMNVEV (reference sequence). The CDR3 is 14 amino acids. V gave up 7 bases and J gave up 6 bases, with 16 bases separating them. CDR3: CASIPGGGGNIQYF. The CDR3 region has the DNA TGTGCCAGCATCCCCGGGGGTGGGGGAAACATTCAGTACTTC.

This clone was counted between two and nine times. V usage is TRBV28 and J usage is TRBJ2-6; D not resolved. The CDR3 runs 15 residues. V was shortened by 2 bases and J by 0 bases, with 5 bases between the two germline ends. Germline V gene lookup returns CDR1 MDHEN and CDR2 SYDVKM. The CDR3 DNA reads TGTGCCAGCAGTTTAACGAGCTCTGGGGCCAACGTCCTGACTTTC. This translates into CASSLTSSGANVLTF.

This clone turned up a few times. The V call is TRBV18, the J call TRBJ2-3; 8 bases align to TRBD2. J gave up 2 bases and V 0 bases, and 4 bases lay outside the gene matches. The length of the CDR3 is 16 residues. CDR1 and CDR2 (germline): KGHSH, LQKENI. In nucleotides, the CDR3 is TGTGCCAGCTCACCACCCGGACTAGCTATCACAGATACGCAGTATTTT. Protein: CASSPPGLAITDTQYF.

The J gene is TRBJ1-1, the V gene TRBV28; perhaps TRBD1 as D (6 bases). Germline CDR1 is MDHEN and CDR2 is SYDVKM. V was clipped by 7 bases and J by 4 bases, with 10 bases between them. The CDR3 runs to 12 residues. Here the CDR3 DNA reads TGTGCCAGCACCCCAGGGGTCACTGAAGCTTTCTTT. Encoded protein: CASTPGVTEAFF.

The rearrangement uses TRBV18 and TRBJ2-7, with D possibly matching TRBD1 (5 bases). The V end was cut by 5 bases, the J end by 0 bases, with 17 bases between. CDR1 and CDR2 (germline): KGHSH, LQKENI. The CDR3 covers 16 residues. The CDR3 DNA follows: TGTGCCAGCTCATGGAAAGGGGTGGGGTTCTCCTACGAGCAGTACTTC. Protein product: CASSWKGVGFSYEQYF.